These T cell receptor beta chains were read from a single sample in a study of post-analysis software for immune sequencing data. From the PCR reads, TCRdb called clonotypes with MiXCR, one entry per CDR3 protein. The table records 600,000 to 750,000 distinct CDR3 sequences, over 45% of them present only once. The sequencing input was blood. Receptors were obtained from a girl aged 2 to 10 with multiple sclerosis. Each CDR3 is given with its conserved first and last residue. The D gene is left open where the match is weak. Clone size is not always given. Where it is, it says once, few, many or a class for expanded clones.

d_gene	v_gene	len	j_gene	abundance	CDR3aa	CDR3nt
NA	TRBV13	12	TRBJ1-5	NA	CASSLSHQPQHF	TGTGCCAGCAGCCTGTCCCATCAGCCCCAGCATTTT
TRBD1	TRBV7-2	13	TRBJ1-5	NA	CASSPQGDQPQHF	TGTGCCAGCAGCCCACAGGGGGATCAGCCCCAGCATTTT
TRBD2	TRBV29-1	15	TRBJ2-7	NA	CSVEGPSSGDYEQYF	TGCAGCGTTGAAGGCCCCTCTAGCGGGGACTACGAGCAGTACTTC
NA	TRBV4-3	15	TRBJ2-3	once	CASSPGRGQVDTQYF	TGCGCCAGCAGCCCTGGGCGGGGGCAGGTGGATACGCAGTATTTT
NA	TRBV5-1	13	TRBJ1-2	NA	CASSPGTSYGYTF	TGTGCCAGCAGCCCGGGGACATCGTATGGCTACACCTTC
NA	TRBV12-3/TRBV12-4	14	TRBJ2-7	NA	CASSLAMWGSEQYF	TGTGCCAGCAGTTTAGCGATGTGGGGGAGCGAGCAGTACTTC
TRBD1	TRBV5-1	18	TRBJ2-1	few	CASSLAGQGESSYNEQFF	TGCGCCAGCAGCTTGGCCGGGCAGGGGGAGAGCTCCTACAATGAGCAGTTCTTC
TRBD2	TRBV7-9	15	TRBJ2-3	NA	CASSLVRGSTDTQYF	TGTGCCAGCAGCTTAGTGCGGGGGAGCACAGATACGCAGTATTTT
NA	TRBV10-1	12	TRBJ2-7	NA	CASSATVYEQYF	TGCGCCAGCAGTGCGACCGTCTACGAGCAGTACTTC
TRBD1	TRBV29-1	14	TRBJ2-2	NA	CSATQGADTGELFF	TGCAGCGCCACACAGGGGGCTGACACCGGGGAGCTGTTTTTT
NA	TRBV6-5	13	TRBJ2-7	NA	CASSSHDSYEQYF	TGTGCCAGCAGTTCCCACGACTCCTACGAGCAGTACTTC
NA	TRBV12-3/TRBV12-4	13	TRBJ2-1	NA	CASSFRVYNEQFF	TGTGCCAGCAGTTTCAGGGTATACAATGAGCAGTTCTTC
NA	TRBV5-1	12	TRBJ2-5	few	CASSIPSELQYF	TGCGCCAGCAGCATTCCCTCGGAGCTCCAGTACTTC
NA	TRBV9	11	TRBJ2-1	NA	CAGSNINEQFF	TGTGCCGGCAGCAATATAAATGAGCAGTTCTTC
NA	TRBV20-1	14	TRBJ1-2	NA	CSARDWAVNYGYTF	TGCAGTGCTAGAGATTGGGCAGTAAACTATGGCTACACCTTC
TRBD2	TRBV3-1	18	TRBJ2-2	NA	CASMRTSGSLLGTGELFF	TGTGCCAGCATGAGGACTAGCGGGAGTTTGCTGGGGACCGGGGAGCTGTTTTTT
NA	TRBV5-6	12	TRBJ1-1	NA	CASSLGAAEAFF	TGTGCCAGCAGCTTGGGTGCGGCTGAAGCTTTCTTT
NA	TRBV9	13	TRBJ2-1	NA	CASSVGGSDEQFF	TGTGCCAGCAGCGTAGGTGGCAGTGATGAGCAGTTCTTC
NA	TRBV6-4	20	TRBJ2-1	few	CASSDSEGGLLPRAHNEQFF	TGTGCCAGCAGTGACTCGGAGGGGGGCCTTCTCCCCCGTGCCCACAATGAGCAGTTCTTC
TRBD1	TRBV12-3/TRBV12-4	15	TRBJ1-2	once	CASSPGTGGAGGYTF	TGTGCCAGCAGCCCCGGGACAGGGGGCGCGGGAGGCTACACCTTC
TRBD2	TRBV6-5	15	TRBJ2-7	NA	CASSTGVAGAYEQYF	TGTGCCAGCAGTACTGGAGTAGCGGGAGCCTACGAGCAGTACTTC
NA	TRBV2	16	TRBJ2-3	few	CASMAGPNPRTDTQYF	TGTGCCAGCATGGCAGGGCCCAATCCTCGCACAGATACGCAGTATTTT
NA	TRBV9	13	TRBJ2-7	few	CPVGGLLFYEQYF	TGCCCGGTAGGGGGGCTCCTCTTCTACGAGCAGTACTTC
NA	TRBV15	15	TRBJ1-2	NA	CATSRDGEMDYGYTF	TGTGCCACCAGCAGAGACGGGGAAATGGACTATGGCTACACCTTC
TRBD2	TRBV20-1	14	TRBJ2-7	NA	CSARDLAGGYEQYF	TGCAGTGCTAGAGATCTAGCGGGAGGATACGAGCAGTACTTC
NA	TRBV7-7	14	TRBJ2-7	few	CASSAGLLSYEQYF	TGTGCTAGCAGCGCCGGACTCCTGAGCTACGAGCAGTACTTC
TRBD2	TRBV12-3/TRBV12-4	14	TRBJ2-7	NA	CASSLGRGKETRYF	TGTGCCAGCAGTTTGGGGAGGGGTAAAGAGACCCGGTACTTC
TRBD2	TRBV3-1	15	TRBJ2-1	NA	CASSPRTSGIHEQFF	TGTGCCAGCAGCCCCCGGACTAGCGGGATACATGAGCAGTTCTTC
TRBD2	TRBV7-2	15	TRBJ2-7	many	CASSPGLAGGNEQYF	TGTGCCAGCAGCCCCGGACTAGCGGGAGGTAACGAGCAGTACTTC
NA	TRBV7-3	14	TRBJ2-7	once	CAGSLAGGDYEQYF	TGTGCCGGCAGTTTAGCAGGGGGGGACTACGAGCAGTACTTC
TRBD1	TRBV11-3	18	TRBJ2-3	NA	CASSPTPRQGADTDTQYF	TGTGCCAGCAGCCCTACCCCTCGACAGGGGGCGGACACAGATACGCAGTATTTT
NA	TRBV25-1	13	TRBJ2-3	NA	CASRGRSTDTQYF	TGTGCCAGCAGGGGGCGTAGCACAGATACGCAGTATTTT
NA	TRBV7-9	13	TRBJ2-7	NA	CASSSESYNEQYF	TGTGCCAGCAGCTCGGAGTCCTACAATGAGCAGTACTTC
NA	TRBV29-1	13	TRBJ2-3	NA	CSVEEANENTQYF	TGCAGCGTTGAAGAGGCGAATGAGAATACGCAGTATTTT
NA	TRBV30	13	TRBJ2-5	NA	CAWSRVGEETQYF	TGTGCCTGGAGTAGAGTCGGGGAAGAGACCCAGTACTTC
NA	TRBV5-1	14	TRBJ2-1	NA	CASSYFRGKNEQFF	TGCGCCAGCAGCTACTTCCGGGGGAAGAATGAGCAGTTCTTC
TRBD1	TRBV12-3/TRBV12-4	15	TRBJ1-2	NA	CASSPKTGFGYGYTF	TGTGCCAGCAGCCCAAAGACAGGGTTTGGCTATGGCTACACCTTC
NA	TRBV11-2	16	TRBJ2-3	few	CASSLDLGGFTDTQYF	TGTGCCAGCAGCTTAGATCTTGGGGGGTTCACAGATACGCAGTATTTT
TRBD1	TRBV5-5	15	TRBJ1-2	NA	CASSTGQGSLYGYTF	TGTGCCAGCAGCACCGGACAGGGGAGTTTGTATGGCTACACCTTC
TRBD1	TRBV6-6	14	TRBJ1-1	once	CASSPRDRVTEAFF	TGTGCCAGCAGCCCCCGGGACAGGGTCACTGAAGCTTTCTTT
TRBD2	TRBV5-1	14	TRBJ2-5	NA	CASHSGRARETQYF	TGCGCCAGCCATAGCGGGAGAGCGAGAGAGACCCAGTACTTC
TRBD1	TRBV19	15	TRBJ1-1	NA	CASSLHSTGTAEAFF	TGTGCCAGTAGTTTACACAGCACCGGGACAGCTGAAGCTTTCTTT
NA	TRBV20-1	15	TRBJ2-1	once	CSARERAVSYNEQFF	TGCAGTGCTAGAGAACGGGCAGTCTCCTACAATGAGCAGTTCTTC
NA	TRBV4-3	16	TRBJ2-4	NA	CASSQGPTRLGNIQYF	TGCGCCAGCAGCCAAGGCCCTACTAGATTAGGAAACATTCAGTACTTC
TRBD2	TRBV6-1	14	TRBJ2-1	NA	CASRRAGGGGEQFF	TGTGCCAGCAGGAGAGCGGGAGGGGGCGGAGAGCAGTTCTTC
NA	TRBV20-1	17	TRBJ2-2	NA	CSARETRRGPNTGELFF	TGCAGTGCTAGAGAGACTCGGAGGGGCCCTAACACCGGGGAGCTGTTTTTT